This T cell receptor beta chain was captured by sequencing in a study of blood T cell repertoires in COVID-19. Across the whole study: Samples taken during acute and convalescent COVID-19 were collected in the United States, Italy and Spain. T cells, B-cell-depleted T cells, or PBMCs supplied cDNA or gDNA.

This CDR3 comprises 14 residues. The germline gives CDR1 MNHEY, CDR2 SMNVEV (reference sequence). Trimming took 6 bases from V and 2 from J, leaving 13 bases between them. Original processing notes: From reference gene primer amplification, estimates of nucleated cell counts were derived. Only in-frame clones appear in the TCRdb table, and some are missing; sequencing was by immunoSEQ multiplex PCR. V, J and clone size derive from that table, while D and trimming were established from the DNA sequence. This table has roughly 71,000 clones, over 65% appearing once. This chain links TRBV27 with TRBJ1-2; D possibly corresponds to TRBD1 (6 bases). The sample taken for sequencing was peripheral blood. The receptor was isolated from an elderly woman with acute or convalescent COVID-19. The chain's CDR3 is CASRQQGSNYGYTF. CDR3 bases: TGTGCCAGCAGACAACAGGGTTCGAACTATGGCTACACCTTC.